This T cell receptor (beta chain) was observed in a study of shared clonotypes between healthy human individuals. Study overall: A couple of women and a few men aged 18 to 49 made up the donors. General study points: Generally, naive subsets (rather than memory subsets) showed larger estimated richness. Owing to a small donor count, the genetic and exposure-history diversity represented was limited.

Germline values: CDR1 SGDLS, CDR2 YYNGEE. This CDR3 comprises 14 residues. The germline V and J ends were trimmed by 4 bases and 1 base, with 10 bases remaining between them. For sorted subsets, about 200 ng DNA per replicate equaled around 28,000 T cell genomes. Sequencing was performed with immunoSEQ multiplex PCR; in TCRdb, only in-frame clones are kept and a portion is missing. The repertoire holds 2 million to 2.5 million clones, with less than 95% as singletons. The naive CD8 subset, CD45RO-negative cells positively selected for CCR7, excluded terminally differentiated effector memory CD45RA+ cells. A remark on this clone: Its target is not known.

The sequence was collected from a man younger than 35 in good health. Sequenced sample: naive CD8+ T cells sorted from blood. The chain employs TRBV9 and TRBJ2-3; unclear D gene. The CDR3 nucleotides are TGTGCCAGCAGCCCAAGCCGGGGCACAGATACGCAGTATTTT. It specifies CASSPSRGTDTQYF.